This T cell receptor beta chain comes out of a study of response to subunit inactivated influenza vaccine. TCRdb redid the calling of the RT-PCR reads with MiXCR, one entry per CDR3 protein. The data hold around 580,000 distinct CDR3 sequences, with 11% to 15% observed a single time. This clonotype has just a few counts. Its antigen remains unknown. General study findings and limits: Researchers suggested that each seasonal influenza vaccination recruits few new T cells.

Germline V gives CDR1 DFQATT, CDR2 SNEGSKA (reference sequence). The CDR3 is made up of 14 amino acids. With 6 bases removed from V and 0 bases from J, the gap between germline ends came to 12 bases. The clonotype comes from a man in his fifties who received an inactivated influenza vaccine. The chain combines TRBV20-1 with TRBJ2-1; unclear D gene. The sequencing used PBMCs from blood, collected less than 13 days after vaccination. The CDR3 here is CSARARSSYNEQFF. In DNA, the CDR3 is TGCAGTGCCCGAGCCCGGAGCTCCTACAATGAGCAGTTCTTC.